This T cell receptor (beta chain) was observed in a study of blood T cell repertoires in COVID-19. V was clipped by 5 bases and J by 3 bases, with 15 bases between them. Looked up from germline, CDR1 is LNHNV and CDR2 is YYDKDF (reference sequence). This CDR3 is built from 15 residues. TCRdb's table, derived via immunoSEQ multiplex PCR, lists solely in-frame clones and lacks some. The table records some 260,000 clones, around 85% of them present only once. The V gene is TRBV15, the J gene TRBJ2-3; weak D call: TRBD1 (5 bases). This TCR was recovered from a woman in her thirties or forties with active or convalescent COVID-19. The sample consisted of peripheral blood. CDR3 amino acids: CATSARWGQTDTQYF. In DNA, the CDR3 is TGTGCCACCAGCGCTCGTTGGGGCCAGACAGATACGCAGTATTTT. The variable domain in full, with the rest retrieved from reference TRBV15 and TRBJ2-3, is DAMVIQNPRYQVTQFGKPVTLSCSQTLNHNVMYWYQQKSSQAPKLLFHYYDKDFNNEADTPDNFQSRRPNTSFCFLDIRSPGLGDTAMYLCATSARWGQTDTQYFGPGTRLTVL.